One sample yielded the 27 T cell receptor beta chains listed below, sequenced in a study of blood T cell repertoires in COVID-19. Profiling relied on immunoSEQ multiplex PCR, and the TCRdb table lists in-frame clones only, not all of them. Of 120,000 to 150,000 clones in the sample, around 82% were seen once. Sequencing was done on a sample of PBMCs or T cells enriched from blood (not recorded which). The receptor source for this set is a man between 50 and 59 years old in a cohort exposed to, infected with or recovered from COVID-19 (not recorded which).

The V call is TRBV12-5, the J call TRBJ1-2; no clear D. V lost 5 bases to trimming and J lost 5 bases, with 15 bases between them. This CDR3 comprises 14 residues. Germline-derived CDR1 and CDR2 are LGHNT and FRNRAP. The CDR3 loop reads CASGPPVAAYGYTF. CDR3 DNA: TGTGCTAGTGGTCCCCCGGTGGCAGCGTATGGCTACACCTTC.

V is TRBV6-2 or TRBV6-3 and J is TRBJ2-4, with 9 bases fitting TRBD2. This CDR3 spans 17 amino acids. Germline trimming cut 0 bases from V and 8 bases from J; bases unmatched to any gene: 11. Germline V CDR1 and CDR2: MNHEY, SVGEGT. The CDR3 region is CASSYSPISGRGDIQYF. CDR3 in DNA: TGTGCCAGCAGTTACTCTCCAATTAGCGGGAGAGGCGACATTCAGTACTTC.

The V call is TRBV19, the J call TRBJ2-7, with D possibly being TRBD2 (6 bases). This CDR3 has 15 residues. Trimming shortened V by 4 bases and J by 1 base, and 14 bases separated the two germline ends. Germline loops: CDR1 LNHDA, CDR2 SQIVND (reference sequence). The CDR3 nucleotides are TGTGCCAGTAGTAACGCGGGACTCCCTTCCTACGAGCAGTACTTC. Its translation: CASSNAGLPSYEQYF.

The rearrangement uses TRBV11-2 and TRBJ2-3; D is unclear. V was trimmed by 3 bases and J by 3 bases, leaving 7 bases between them. CDR3 length: 13 residues. Germline V gives CDR1 SGHAT, CDR2 FQNNGV. The CDR3 DNA reads as TGTGCCAGCAGCTTGCTCGGGACAGATACGCAGTATTTT. Encoded protein: CASSLLGTDTQYF.

J is TRBJ2-7 and V is TRBV18, with 8 bases aligning to TRBD2. The junction had 5 bases not matched to a gene; V was cut back by 5 bases and J by 2 bases. Germline-derived CDR1 and CDR2 are KGHSH and LQKENI. The CDR3 length is 14 residues. The CDR3 DNA sequence: TGTGCCAGCTCATACCGGGAGGGGGCCTACGAGCAGTACTTC. It codes for CASSYREGAYEQYF.

The V and J genes are TRBV30 and TRBJ2-7; D may be TRBD2 (6 bases). Germline CDR1 is GTSNPN and CDR2 is SVGIG (reference sequence). The CDR3 extends over 14 amino acids. V was pared by 4 bases and J by 0 bases, with 13 bases between. The CDR3 loop is CAWTLDGSSYEQYF. CDR3 nucleotide sequence: TGTGCCTGGACGTTGGACGGGAGCTCCTACGAGCAGTACTTC.

This sequence joins TRBV6-1 and TRBJ2-2, with 7 positions matching TRBD1. This CDR3 region has 15 residues. CDR1 and CDR2 from the germline V gene are MNHNS and SASEGT. Trimming took 3 bases from V and 5 from J; bases not matched to a gene: 6. CDR3 bases: TGTGCCAGCAGTGACCGATCGACAGGGACCGGGGAGCTGTTTTTT. This codes for CASSDRSTGTGELFF.

The CDR3 sequence: CASSPTPGLAAYEQYF. DNA of the CDR3: TGTGCCAGCAGCCCCACCCCGGGACTAGCGGCCTACGAGCAGTACTTC. The rearrangement links TRBV7-8 to TRBJ2-7, with 11 bases that match TRBD2. V lost 5 bases to trimming and J lost 2 bases; unmatched junction nucleotides: 8. This CDR3 comprises 16 residues. In germline, CDR1 is SGHVS, CDR2 FQNEAQ.

The chain has TRBV6-5 and TRBJ2-7, with 7 bases lining up with TRBD2. J lost 2 bases, V lost 2 bases, and 9 bases had no gene match. Germline assignment: CDR1 MNHEY and CDR2 SVGAGI. The CDR3 contains 16 residues. The CDR3 bases are TGTGCCAGCAGTTACCGGCCGGGGAGGGCCACCTACGAGCAGTACTTC. It yields the protein CASSYRPGRATYEQYF.

V is TRBV12-3 or TRBV12-4 and J is TRBJ1-3; unclear D gene. V was cut by 8 bases and J by 2 bases, with 4 bases left in between. The CDR3 is 11 residues long. In DNA, the CDR3 is TGTGCCAGCGGCCCTGGAAACACCATATATTTT. Its translation is CASGPGNTIYF.

The chain is built from TRBV4-2 and TRBJ2-7, with TRBD2 matching 12 bases. Germline CDR1 reads LGHNA; CDR2 reads YNFKEQ. There are 19 residues in the CDR3. After removal of 0 bases from V and 1 base from J, the junction contained 10 bases not matched to a gene. This CDR3 reads CASSQDMLAGGIESYEQYF. CDR3 nucleotides: TGTGCCAGCAGCCAAGATATGCTAGCGGGAGGGATCGAGTCCTACGAGCAGTACTTC.

The chain is built from TRBV10-3 and TRBJ2-2, with D tentatively TRBD2 (7 bases). Trimming pared 6 bases from V and 3 bases from J, leaving 17 bases between. CDR1 is ENHRY and CDR2 is SYGVKD in the germline V gene. This CDR3 is built from 16 residues. CDR3 loop: CAIRKGGSGDTGELFF. The CDR3 bases are TGTGCCATCAGGAAGGGGGGGTCAGGGGACACCGGGGAGCTGTTTTTT.

The sample holds one count of this clone. V usage is TRBV6-2 or TRBV6-3 and J usage is TRBJ2-7, with D tentatively TRBD1 (6 bases). With 5 bases removed from V and 1 base from J, the gap between germline ends came to 18 bases. The CDR3 is made up of 16 amino acids. CDR1 and CDR2 from the germline V gene are MNHEY and SVGEGT. This chain's CDR3 is CASSLATGFGSYEQYF. CDR3 sequence (DNA): TGTGCCAGCAGTCTCGCTACAGGGTTTGGATCCTACGAGCAGTACTTC.

The J gene is TRBJ2-3, the V gene TRBV30; 10 bases are a match to TRBD2. The CDR3 is 14 residues long. V trimming: 2 bases; J trimming: 2 bases; junction bases outside the gene matches: 1. The germline gives CDR1 GTSNPN, CDR2 SVGIG (reference sequence). The DNA of the CDR3 is TGTGCCTGGAGTAGCGGGAGGGCCACAGATACGCAGTATTTT. Residues: CAWSSGRATDTQYF.

This chain uses TRBV6-2 or TRBV6-3 with TRBJ2-5; 10 nucleotides agree with TRBD2. The junction had 4 bases not matched to a gene; V was cut back by 2 bases and J by 4 bases. The CDR3 has 15 residues. Germline V gene data show CDR1 as MNHEY and CDR2 as SVGEGT. The CDR3 nucleotides are TGTGCCAGCAGTTACAGTCTAGCGGGAGCAGAGACCCAGTACTTC. Its translation is CASSYSLAGAETQYF.

J is TRBJ2-1 and V is TRBV5-1, with D possibly being TRBD2 (6 bases). V was cut by 4 bases and J by 8 bases, with 19 bases left in between. This CDR3 is 15 amino acids long. Germline values: CDR1 SGHRS, CDR2 YFSETQ. The CDR3 is CASSGSGAGLHEQFF. The DNA for the CDR3 is TGCGCCAGCAGCGGTAGCGGAGCGGGTTTGCATGAGCAGTTCTTC.

This clone was picked up one time. One end of the junction varies from germline; a read error may be responsible. The V and J genes are TRBV5-6 and TRBJ2-4; D gene uncertain. CDR3 length: 15 residues. CDR1 SGHDT and CDR2 YYEEEE come from the germline V gene. The CDR3 protein is CVSSRARGAKNIQYF. CDR3 bases: TGTGTCAGCAGCCGAGCCAGAGGAGCCAAAAACATTCAGTACTTC.

The rearrangement joins TRBV3-1 (or the pseudogene TRBV3-2) to TRBJ1-1; 9 nucleotides line up with TRBD1. The J segment lost 5 bases and the V segment lost 6 bases, leaving 7 bases of the junction unmatched. CDR1 and CDR2 from the germline V gene are LGHDT and YNNKEL (reference sequence). The CDR3 is 14 residues long. CDR3: CASRLGTGRTEAFF. The CDR3 DNA reads as TGTGCCAGCAGACTTGGGACAGGGAGGACTGAAGCTTTCTTT.

The rearrangement uses TRBV29-1 and TRBJ1-2; 8 bases map to TRBD1. This CDR3 contains 11 residues. In germline, CDR1 is SQVTM, CDR2 ANQGSEA. V lost 7 bases to trimming and J lost 6 bases; unmatched junction nucleotides: 4. CDR3 DNA: TGCAGCGACGCGACAGGGGATGGCTACACCTTC. Its protein product is CSDATGDGYTF.

The rearrangement uses TRBV6-2 or TRBV6-3 and TRBJ1-2, with 8 bases aligning to TRBD1. The ends lost 5 bases at V and 4 bases at J; junction bases unmatched: 0. The germline CDR1 and CDR2 sequences are MNHEY and SVGEGT. The CDR3 length is 12 residues. The CDR3 DNA is TGTGCCAGCAGTGGGACAGGCTATGGCTACACCTTC. Its protein is CASSGTGYGYTF.

This chain links TRBV28 with TRBJ2-5; tentative D call: TRBD1 (6 bases). Trimming took off 8 bases at V and 2 bases at J, with 15 bases between the two ends. The CDR3 is 14 amino acids. Germline lookup yields CDR1 MDHEN and CDR2 SYDVKM. The CDR3 reads CASYDRGGQETQYF. In nucleotides, the CDR3 is TGTGCCAGCTATGACAGAGGGGGTCAAGAGACCCAGTACTTC.

The gene calls are TRBV5-1 and TRBJ1-1, with D uncertain. The ends were cut back, 1 base at V and 5 bases at J, with 9 bases in the middle. The germline gives CDR1 SGHRS, CDR2 YFSETQ. The CDR3 contains 13 residues. The CDR3 loop is CASSLYPQTEAFF. The DNA for the CDR3 is TGCGCCAGCAGCTTGTATCCGCAGACTGAAGCTTTCTTT.

The chain has TRBV10-1 and TRBJ2-3; possibly TRBD2 for D (6 bases). The germline CDR1 and CDR2 sequences are WNHNN and SYGVQD (reference sequence). Trimming took off 9 bases at V and 2 bases at J, with 9 bases between the two ends. The CDR3 is 12 amino acids. The DNA for the CDR3 is TGCGCCAGTGGACTATCCACAGATACGCAGTATTTT. It is translated as CASGLSTDTQYF.

The rearrangement uses TRBV10-3 and TRBJ1-2, with TRBD1 identical over 9 bases. CDR1 is ENHRY and CDR2 is SYGVKD in the germline V gene. Losses at the gene ends were 3 bases for V and 5 bases for J; bases not matched to a gene: 7. The CDR3 has 15 amino acids. The CDR3 loop is CAISEQGARRYGYTF. The DNA for the CDR3 is TGTGCCATCAGTGAACAGGGGGCCCGTAGGTATGGCTACACCTTC.

This clone was picked up a small number of times. The chain has TRBV7-9 and TRBJ2-1; D is possibly TRBD1 (6 bases). The germline gives CDR1 SEHNR, CDR2 FQNEAQ (reference sequence). The ends were cut back, 1 base at V and 4 bases at J, with 8 bases in the middle. The CDR3 spans 14 residues. The CDR3 DNA follows: TGTGCCAGCAGCTTAGTAGGGGGTTACAATGAGCAGTTCTTC. It specifies CASSLVGGYNEQFF.

The chain combines TRBV6-5 with TRBJ2-3, with unresolved D. The CDR3 runs 12 residues. Per the germline V gene, CDR1 is MNHEY and CDR2 is SVGAGI. With 4 bases removed from V and 4 bases from J, the gap between germline ends came to 6 bases. The CDR3 loop reads CASSSSSDTQYF. The CDR3 DNA reads as TGTGCCAGCAGTTCGTCTTCAGATACGCAGTATTTT.

The rearrangement uses TRBV29-1 and TRBJ1-1; D gene ambiguous. Trimming stripped 4 bases from V and 7 bases from J, with 7 bases between. Germline V gene data show CDR1 as SQVTM and CDR2 as ANQGSEA. The CDR3 is made up of 10 amino acids. CDR3 DNA: TGCAGCGTTGTACACCTTGAAGCTTTCTTT. Amino acids: CSVVHLEAFF.